One T cell receptor (beta chain) is described in this entry. In its sample, this clonotype was seen many times. Which antigen it targets is not known. No per-base quality is available; no much larger clone lies one base away. The sample comes from a study of response to subunit inactivated influenza vaccine (dated by TCRdb to between 2018 and 2020). Context from the whole study: Deep quantitative profiling of the T cell receptor repertoire was used in the study to follow responses to a trivalent subunit inactivated influenza vaccine.

Trimming costs V 7 bases and J 1 base, and their ends lie 13 bases apart. Inclusive of the bounding cysteine and phenylalanine, the CDR3 is 14 residues long. CDR3 DNA only is kept here, 42 bases in frame from base 1. According to the germline V gene, CDR1 reads SQVTM and CDR2 reads ANQGSEA. To prepare the library, RT-PCR was applied. The instrument was an Illumina HiSeq 2500. TCRdb reworked the public reads: Q25 trimming with fastp, MiXCR clone assembly, productive beta chains retained. Rows matching on CDR3 protein sequence are summarized as one entry with the most common DNA and genes. In all, the sample holds around 750,000 distinct CDR3 sequences, and about 20% of those were seen once. More than 8.5% of the sample is taken by the ten largest. Here is what the overall study found, with its caveats: The authors proposed that each seasonal influenza vaccination may bring in only a limited number of new T cells.

The TCR was taken from a man in his fifties who received an inactivated influenza vaccine. Donor details come from another sample of the same person, matched by shared clones. Recombination linked TRBV29-1 to TRBJ2-2; TRBD2 is a weak D gene call, 6 bases matching. The material was PBMCs from blood, obtained approximately 5 days after vaccination. Here the CDR3 is given as CSALLAMNTGELFF. The DNA sequence follows: TGCAGCGCCCTACTAGCTATGAACACCGGGGAGCTGTTTTTT.